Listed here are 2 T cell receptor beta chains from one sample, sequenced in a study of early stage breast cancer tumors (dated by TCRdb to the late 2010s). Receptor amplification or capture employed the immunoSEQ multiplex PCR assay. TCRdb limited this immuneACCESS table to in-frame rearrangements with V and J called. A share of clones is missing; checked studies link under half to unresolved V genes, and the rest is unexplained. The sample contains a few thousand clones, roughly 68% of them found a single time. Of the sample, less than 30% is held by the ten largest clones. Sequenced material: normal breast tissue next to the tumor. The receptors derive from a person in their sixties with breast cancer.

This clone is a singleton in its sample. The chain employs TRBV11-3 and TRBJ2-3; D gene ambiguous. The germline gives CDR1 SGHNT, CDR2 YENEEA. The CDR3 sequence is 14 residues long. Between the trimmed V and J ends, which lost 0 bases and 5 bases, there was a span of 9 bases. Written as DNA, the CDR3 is TGTGCCAGCAGCTTAGATGCGCATGAAGATACGCAGTATTTT. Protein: CASSLDAHEDTQYF.

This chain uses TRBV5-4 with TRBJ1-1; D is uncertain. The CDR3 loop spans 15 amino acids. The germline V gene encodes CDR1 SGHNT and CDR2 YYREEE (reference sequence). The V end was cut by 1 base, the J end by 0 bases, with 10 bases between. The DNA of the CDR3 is TGTGCCAGCAGCTTGAGGGCAGGATTGAACACTGAAGCTTTCTTT. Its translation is CASSLRAGLNTEAFF.